The 3 T cell receptor beta chains presented below share a single source sample, sequenced in a study of blood T cell repertoires in COVID-19. Measured with immunoSEQ multiplex PCR; TCRdb has only the in-frame clones, and not every one. The sample comprises about 250,000 clones, over 90% of which are singletons, and roughly 0.89% rests with the top ten. The sample was peripheral blood. The receptor source for this set is a man under 40 with COVID-19, enrolled during active disease.

V gene TRBV6-5 combines with J gene TRBJ1-5; a weak D match, TRBD1 (5 bases). Trimming pared 4 bases from V and 0 bases from J, leaving 7 bases between. CDR1 is MNHEY, CDR2 SVGAGI, per germline. CDR3 length equals 14 residues. The CDR3: CASSSTASNQPQHF. The CDR3 DNA sequence: TGTGCCAGCAGTTCGACAGCTAGCAATCAGCCCCAGCATTTT.

The chain combines TRBV7-9 with TRBJ2-3; TRBD2 agrees at 8 bases. J lost 1 base, V lost 2 bases, and 5 bases had no gene match. The germline V gene has CDR1 SEHNR and CDR2 FQNEAQ (reference sequence). CDR3 length equals 16 residues. The CDR3 DNA follows: TGTGCCAGCAGCTTACTAGTGCGGGGGGGCACAGATACGCAGTATTTT. It specifies CASSLLVRGGTDTQYF.

The J gene is TRBJ1-4, the V gene TRBV5-1; no reliable D call. The germline CDR1 and CDR2 sequences are SGHRS and YFSETQ. The CDR3 spans 14 residues. The V end was cut by 4 bases, the J end by 5 bases, with 12 bases between. The CDR3 here is CASSVDKPNEKLFF. The CDR3 nucleotides read TGCGCCAGCAGCGTTGACAAACCGAATGAAAAACTGTTTTTT.